The clone carrying this T cell receptor (beta chain) was seen ten or more times. The antigen remains undetermined. cDNA molecules, individually, were tagged with unique molecular identifiers. TCRdb reanalysed the 5' RACE reads using MiXCR and keeps one entry per CDR3 protein. The table records tens of thousands of distinct CDR3 sequences, 10% of them present only once. This entry belongs to a study of early T cells in non-severe SARS-CoV-2 infection. This CDR3 contains 13 residues. CDR1 is LNHDA and CDR2 is SQIVND in the germline V gene (reference sequence). Unmatched junction bases numbered 3, after V lost 8 bases and J lost 0 bases. Notes on the study in general: CD4 and private specificities were missed by VDJdb matching, which favored anti-spike CD8 responses.

The specimen was whole blood, collected at baseline. This chain joins TRBV19 and TRBJ1-1; TRBD1 agrees at 7 bases. The receptor was derived from an adult who was a healthcare worker with PCR-confirmed SARS-CoV-2 infection or an uninfected control (not recorded which). CDR3 sequence: CASGDRVNTEAFF. DNA of the CDR3: TGTGCCAGTGGCGACAGGGTGAACACTGAAGCTTTCTTT.